A selection of T cell receptor beta chains follows, all from one sample in a study of control samples from healthy donors and cancer patients. Sequenced by immunoSEQ multiplex PCR; TCRdb stores in-frame clones only, minus some. Altogether over 200,000 clones are present, about four fifths being singletons, with the ten largest covering 10% to 15%. The specimen sequenced was PBMCs. Source of these receptors: a woman aged 60-70 years with lung cancer. Each CDR3 is given with its conserved first and last residue.

V	J	CDR3
TRBV6-5	TRBJ1-1	CASIRQGAIEAFF
TRBV29-1	TRBJ1-2	CSVKRTGDYGYTF
TRBV7-2	TRBJ2-6	CASSPRPGIFEGANVLTF
TRBV5-1	TRBJ2-2	CASSLVGPGQGLMNTGELFF
TRBV4-1	TRBJ1-5	CASSQGGNSNQPQHF
TRBV9	TRBJ1-4	CASSRRSGWGEKLFF
TRBV5-4	TRBJ2-5	CASSRWGQETQYF
TRBV28	TRBJ1-1	CASSFAGPLNTEAFF
TRBV7-2	TRBJ2-7	CASRQGISYEQYF
TRBV9	TRBJ1-1	CASSALGGTEAFF
TRBV6-5	TRBJ1-1	CASSPTGNTEAFF
TRBV5-1	TRBJ2-7	CASSAQGRSSYEQYF
TRBV19	TRBJ1-1	CASRWGLTNTEAFF